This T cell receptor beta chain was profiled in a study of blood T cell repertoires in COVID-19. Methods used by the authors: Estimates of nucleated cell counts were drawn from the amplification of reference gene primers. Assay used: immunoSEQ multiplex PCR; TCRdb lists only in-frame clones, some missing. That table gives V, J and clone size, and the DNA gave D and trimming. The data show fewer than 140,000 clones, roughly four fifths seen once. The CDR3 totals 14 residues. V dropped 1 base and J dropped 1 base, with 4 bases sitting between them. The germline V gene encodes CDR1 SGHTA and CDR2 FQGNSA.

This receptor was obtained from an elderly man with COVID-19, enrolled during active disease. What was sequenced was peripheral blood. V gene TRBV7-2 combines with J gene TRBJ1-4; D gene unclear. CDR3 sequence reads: CASSLDRTNEKLFF. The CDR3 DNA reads TGTGCCAGCAGCTTAGATAGAACTAATGAAAAACTGTTTTTT.